The 13 T cell receptor beta chains below come from one sample, sequenced in a study of regulatory T cells in long-lasting Graves disease (dated by TCRdb to the early 2020s). The sample's time point, from its label and the paper: newly diagnosed GD, antithyroid drugs for less than 3 months. For both TCR sequencing and RNA sequencing, RNA was extracted from PBMCs in TRIzol. Libraries were prepared through multiplex PCR. Sequencing instrument: Illumina HiSeq 4000. iRepertoire HTBI primers and Arm-PCR amplification of CDR3 regions were used to construct TCR beta libraries. Using fastp trimming at Q25 and MiXCR clonotype assembly, TCRdb reanalyzed the public sequencing data and kept in-frame beta chains. Rows with a matching CDR3 protein are joined into one entry that keeps the most common DNA and genes. Within this sample are roughly 500,000 distinct CDR3 sequences, with 12% of them counted one time only. Around 10% of the sample comes from the top ten.

The data also belong to a second study, concerning T cells in Graves' hyperthyroidism and ophthalmopathy.

The sequenced sample was peripheral blood mononuclear cells (PBMCs), obtained at new diagnosis, from a patient treated with antithyroid drugs. The source is a young woman with Graves disease. Donor details come from another sample of the same person, matched by shared clones.

The rearrangement joins TRBV9 to TRBJ2-7; D perhaps matches TRBD2 (7 bases). CDR3 length: 15 amino acids. Germline V gene data show CDR1 as SGDLS and CDR2 as YYNGEE. With 0 bases removed from V and 3 bases from J, the gap between germline ends came to 13 bases. CDR3 loop: CASSVGDGGLYEQYF. DNA for the CDR3: TGTGCCAGCAGCGTAGGAGACGGGGGGCTCTACGAGCAGTACTTC.

The chain uses TRBV10-3 and TRBJ1-5; a possible D gene is TRBD1 (6 bases). CDR3 length: 15 residues. Trimming took 3 bases from V and 4 from J, leaving 13 bases between them. Germline assignment: CDR1 ENHRY and CDR2 SYGVKD. The CDR3 region has the DNA TGTGCCATCAGTGATTCCTCAGGGGTAAATCAGCCCCAGCATTTT. Protein: CAISDSSGVNQPQHF.

The gene calls are TRBV5-4 and TRBJ2-6; D call uncertain. CDR3 size: 15 residues. Germline V gene sequence: CDR1 SGHNT, CDR2 YYREEE (reference sequence). V lost 4 bases to trimming and J lost 4 bases, with 12 bases between them. The CDR3 loop reads CASSPAADGANVLTF. The CDR3 bases are TGTGCCAGCAGCCCCGCCGCCGACGGGGCCAACGTCCTGACTTTC.

The rearrangement joins TRBV10-3 to TRBJ2-1; TRBD2 agrees at 7 bases. Unmatched junction bases numbered 11, after V lost 7 bases and J lost 5 bases. The CDR3 length is 15 residues. Germline values: CDR1 ENHRY, CDR2 SYGVKD. The CDR3 region has the DNA TGTGCCATCACTCCCTGGCCTAGCGGAAACAATGAGCAGTTCTTC. Residues: CAITPWPSGNNEQFF.

This clonotype appeared a few times. The chain uses TRBV9 and TRBJ2-3; possible D gene TRBD1, 6 bases. The CDR3 runs 15 residues. Germline CDR1 reads SGDLS; CDR2 reads YYNGEE. The germline V and J ends were trimmed by 0 bases and 1 base, with 9 bases remaining between them. CDR3 coding DNA: TGTGCCAGCAGCGTAGTCGAGGGGGGCACAGATACGCAGTATTTT. The encoded protein is CASSVVEGGTDTQYF. The variable domain in full, completed from reference TRBV9 and TRBJ2-3, reads DSGVTQTPKHLITATGQRVTLRCSPRSGDLSVYWYQQSLDQGLQFLIQYYNGEERAKGNILERFSAQQFPDLHSELNLSSLELGDSALYFCASSVVEGGTDTQYFGPGTRLTVL.

This clonotype was found many times. DNA of the CDR3: TGTGCCAGCAGCCAAGGCCGAACCTCTGGAAACACCATATATTTT. Amino acid sequence: CASSQGRTSGNTIYF. The chain combines TRBV3-1 with TRBJ1-3; D is unresolved. CDR3 length: 15 amino acids. CDR1 LGHDT and CDR2 YNNKEL come from the germline V gene (reference sequence). V was shortened by 1 base and J by 0 bases, with 7 bases between the two germline ends.

The V gene is TRBV10-2, the J gene TRBJ2-7; 15 bases align to TRBD2. There are 15 residues in the CDR3. V shed 7 bases and J 1 base; nucleotides not matched to a gene: 2. Germline loops: CDR1 WSHSY, CDR2 SAAADI. As DNA, the CDR3 is TGCGCCAGCACCGGGACTAGCGGGAGGTCCTACGAGCAGTACTTC. It is translated as CASTGTSGRSYEQYF.

The sample holds a few counts of this clonotype. The rearrangement joins TRBV10-1 to TRBJ2-1; 7 bases are shared with TRBD1. Germline-derived CDR1 and CDR2 are WNHNN and SYGVQD (reference sequence). The V and J ends lost 7 bases and 12 bases, in that order; junction bases with no gene match: 6. The CDR3 sequence is 11 residues long. DNA of the CDR3: TGCGCCAGCAACCCCAGGGGGAGGCAGTTCTTC. The encoded protein is CASNPRGRQFF.

This clonotype was counted at least ten times. The V call is TRBV28, the J call TRBJ1-2; the D is unclear. Trimming took 5 bases from V and 2 from J, leaving 6 bases between them. The germline gives CDR1 MDHEN, CDR2 SYDVKM. The CDR3 sequence is 12 residues long. The CDR3: CASSTRNYGYTF. The CDR3 DNA reads TGTGCCAGCAGTACCAGGAACTATGGCTACACCTTC.

The chain is built from TRBV19 and TRBJ2-1; 7 bases fit TRBD1. The V gene end was trimmed by 3 bases and the J gene end by 8 bases; junction bases not matched to a gene: 10. The CDR3 is 15 residues long. Germline V gene lookup returns CDR1 LNHDA and CDR2 SQIVND (reference sequence). CDR3 nucleotides: TGTGCCAGTAGTATTCCCGGGACAGCGGTCGATGAGCAGTTCTTC. Translated: CASSIPGTAVDEQFF.

This clonotype was observed many times. The chain joins TRBV12-3 or TRBV12-4 to TRBJ2-7; 11 positions match TRBD2. The J segment lost 2 bases and the V segment lost 5 bases, leaving 2 bases of the junction unmatched. This CDR3 spans 14 amino acids. CDR3 in DNA: TGTGCCAGCAGTCCGGGACTAGCGGCCTACGAGCAGTACTTC. Translated, it gives CASSPGLAAYEQYF.

This clonotype showed up many times. V is TRBV6-1 and J is TRBJ2-6; weak D call: TRBD1 (6 bases). The CDR3 loop spans 15 amino acids. The germline V gene has CDR1 MNHNS and CDR2 SASEGT. The V end lost 7 bases, the J end lost 3 bases, and 13 bases lay between the germline ends. The CDR3 bases are TGTGCCAGCACCTTCAGGGGTGGTGGGGCCAACGTCCTGACTTTC. This codes for CASTFRGGGANVLTF.

On this clonotype itself: With only one base between it and a far larger clone, this is likely a read error. V is TRBV11-2 and J is TRBJ2-3; D is possibly TRBD1 (6 bases). The CDR3 consists of 16 residues. Per the germline V gene, CDR1 is SGHAT and CDR2 is FQNNGV. Here the CDR3 reads CVSSYNRATSTDTQYF. The CDR3 region has the DNA TGTGTCAGCAGCTACAACAGGGCCACTAGCACAGATACGCAGTATTTT.